These 20 T cell receptor beta chains were all obtained from the same sample, sequenced in a study of blood T cell repertoires in COVID-19. Measured with immunoSEQ multiplex PCR; TCRdb has only the in-frame clones, and not every one. The sample lists approximately 120,000 clones; less than 90% were seen once. Input material: peripheral blood. The receptors originated from a woman aged 55-70 years with acute or convalescent COVID-19.

The CDR3 sequence: CASSETSGSGTGELFF. Here the CDR3 DNA reads TGTGCCAGCTCGGAGACGAGCGGGAGCGGGACCGGGGAGCTGTTTTTT. This chain uses TRBV19 with TRBJ2-2; TRBD2 agrees at 8 bases. V dropped 9 bases and J dropped 5; count of bases not matched to a gene: 14. Germline V CDR1 and CDR2: LNHDA, SQIVND (reference sequence). The CDR3 extends over 16 amino acids.

This chain uses TRBV2 with TRBJ2-1; the match to TRBD2 covers 9 bases. The trim removed 8 bases at V and 4 bases at J, leaving 9 bases unmatched. The CDR3 covers 15 residues. CDR1 is SNHLY and CDR2 is FYNNEI in the germline V gene. CDR3 residues: CASDRLAGPYNEQFF. The CDR3 region has the DNA TGTGCCAGCGACAGGCTAGCGGGGCCATACAATGAGCAGTTCTTC. The full variable domain, rest sourced from reference TRBV2 and TRBJ2-1, is EPEVTQTPSHQVTQMGQEVILRCVPISNHLYFYWYRQILGQKVEFLVSFYNNEISEKSEIFDDQFSVERPDGSNFTLKIRSTKLEDSAMYFCASDRLAGPYNEQFFGPGTRLTVL.

The sample holds a few counts of this clone. V is TRBV7-9 and J is TRBJ1-2, with 8 bases lining up with TRBD1. The junction had 5 bases not matched to a gene; V was cut back by 1 base and J by 7 bases. CDR3 length equals 14 residues. In germline, CDR1 is SEHNR, CDR2 FQNEAQ (reference sequence). In nucleotides, the CDR3 is TGTGCCAGCAGCTTAGGACAGGGGAACGGTGGCTACACCTTC. This codes for CASSLGQGNGGYTF.

Here the CDR3 reads CASRDLTGGYNEQFF. CDR3 bases: TGTGCCAGCAGGGATCTGACAGGGGGTTACAATGAGCAGTTCTTC. The chain has TRBV7-2 and TRBJ2-1; 9 bases are shared with TRBD1. This CDR3 region has 15 residues. The germline V gene has CDR1 SGHTA and CDR2 FQGNSA. V was pared by 6 bases and J by 4 bases, with 7 bases of the junction left unmatched.

This sequence joins TRBV30 and TRBJ1-1; tentative D call: TRBD1 (5 bases). The CDR3 consists of 14 residues. Per the germline V gene, CDR1 is GTSNPN and CDR2 is SVGIG (reference sequence). V lost 2 bases to trimming and J lost 3 bases, with 13 bases between them. The chain's CDR3 is CAWSISAGDTEAFF. The CDR3 DNA sequence: TGTGCCTGGAGTATCTCCGCGGGGGACACTGAAGCTTTCTTT.

This sequence joins TRBV4-1 and TRBJ1-3; possibly TRBD1 for D (6 bases). The V and J ends lost 3 bases and 0 bases respectively, with 9 bases between them. The V gene's germline CDR1 is MGHRA and CDR2 YSYEKL. This CDR3 region has 15 residues. DNA for the CDR3: TGCGCCAGCAGCCAGGAGGACAGCTCTGGAAACACCATATATTTT. This gives the protein CASSQEDSSGNTIYF.

This sequence joins TRBV3-1 (or the pseudogene TRBV3-2) and TRBJ1-6, with TRBD1 as a possible D gene (6 bases). The CDR3 covers 12 residues. V was pared by 1 base and J by 13 bases, with 8 bases between. Germline CDR1 reads LGHDT; CDR2 reads YNNKEL (reference sequence). The CDR3: CASSQGQGPLHF. The CDR3 DNA reads TGTGCCAGCAGCCAAGGTCAGGGGCCCCTCCACTTT.

This sequence joins TRBV18 and TRBJ2-2, with a weak D call TRBD2 (5 bases). V was pared by 3 bases and J by 1 base, with 9 bases between. The CDR3 sequence is 15 residues long. Germline V gene sequence: CDR1 KGHSH, CDR2 LQKENI. The CDR3 protein is CASSPPGRNTGELFF. The CDR3 DNA follows: TGTGCCAGCTCACCCCCGGGGAGGAACACCGGGGAGCTGTTTTTT.

The chain carries TRBV18 and TRBJ1-1; 9 nucleotides agree with TRBD1. Germline-derived CDR1 and CDR2 are KGHSH and LQKENI. After removal of 4 bases from V and 0 bases from J, the junction contained 6 bases not matched to a gene. CDR3 length: 16 amino acids. CDR3 DNA: TGTGCCAGCTCACTGGGGACAGGGAGGCTGAACACTGAAGCTTTCTTT. Amino acids: CASSLGTGRLNTEAFF.

The chain employs TRBV28 and TRBJ2-5; 9 bases align to TRBD1. Germline values: CDR1 MDHEN, CDR2 SYDVKM. The V and J ends lost 3 bases and 5 bases, in that order; junction bases with no gene match: 4. This CDR3 is built from 14 residues. The CDR3 nucleotides read TGTGCCAGCAGTTTGGACAGGGGAGGGGAGACCCAGTACTTC. The encoded protein is CASSLDRGGETQYF. Full variable domain (remainder filled in from reference TRBV28 and TRBJ2-5): DVKVTQSSRYLVKRTGEKVFLECVQDMDHENMFWYRQDPGLGLRLIYFSYDVKMKEKGDIPEGYSVSREKKERFSLILESASTNQTSMYLCASSLDRGGETQYFGPGTRLLVL.

The gene calls are TRBV18 and TRBJ2-6; D is ambiguous. The CDR3 covers 15 residues. The V gene lost 3 bases and the J gene lost 2 bases, with 8 bases spanning the gap. The germline gives CDR1 KGHSH, CDR2 LQKENI. The CDR3 is CASSPVATGANVLTF. The CDR3 DNA reads as TGTGCCAGCTCACCGGTGGCAACTGGGGCCAACGTCCTGACTTTC.

The chain links TRBV6-5 to TRBJ2-1; D is undetermined. Trimming took off 6 bases at V and 7 bases at J, with 16 bases between the two ends. CDR3 length equals 14 residues. Germline CDR1 is MNHEY and CDR2 is SVGAGI. Here the CDR3 reads CASRPGGSVNEQFF. Here the CDR3 DNA reads TGTGCCAGCAGACCTGGCGGTAGTGTGAATGAGCAGTTCTTC.

V gene TRBV4-1 combines with J gene TRBJ2-5; 8 bases map to TRBD1. CDR1 and CDR2 from the germline V gene are MGHRA and YSYEKL. The CDR3 extends over 14 amino acids. V shed 5 bases and J 7 bases; nucleotides not matched to a gene: 9. Written as DNA, the CDR3 is TGCGCCAGCAGCGCCGACAGGGGTGGTGTGACCCAGTACTTC. It codes for CASSADRGGVTQYF.

This sequence joins TRBV5-4 and TRBJ2-6; 12 bases align to TRBD1. J lost 3 bases, V lost 5 bases, and 12 bases had no gene match. The CDR3 totals 19 residues. CDR1 SGHNT and CDR2 YYREEE come from the germline V gene (reference sequence). The DNA for the CDR3 is TGTGCCAGCAGTTTTGGCCTCGGGACAGGGGGCGGTGGGGCCAACGTCCTGACTTTC. Translation: CASSFGLGTGGGGANVLTF. Full variable domain (missing parts from reference TRBV5-4 and TRBJ2-6): ETGVTQSPTHLIKTRGQQVTLRCSSQSGHNTVSWYQQALGQGPQFIFQYYREEENGRGNFPPRFSGLQFPNYSSELNVNALELDDSALYLCASSFGLGTGGGGANVLTFGAGSRLTVL.

J is TRBJ1-6 and V is TRBV3-1 (or the pseudogene TRBV3-2); 8 bases align to TRBD1. Germline assignment: CDR1 LGHDT and CDR2 YNNKEL (reference sequence). Unmatched junction bases numbered 4, after V lost 5 bases and J lost 7 bases. CDR3 size: 14 residues. The CDR3 DNA reads TGTGCCAGCAGCACCCGGACAGGGAATTCACCCCTCCACTTT. Protein: CASSTRTGNSPLHF.

J is TRBJ2-1 and V is TRBV7-3, with 7 positions matching TRBD1. Germline assignment: CDR1 SGHTA and CDR2 FQGTGA. The CDR3 totals 15 residues. The V segment lost 5 bases and the J segment 1 base; nucleotides outside the gene matches: 5. The CDR3 sequence: CASSPRGLSYNEQFF. For the CDR3, the DNA is TGTGCCAGCAGCCCGAGGGGGCTATCCTACAATGAGCAGTTCTTC. Combining the CDR3 with reference TRBV7-3 and TRBJ2-1 gives the whole variable domain GAGVSQTPSNKVTEKGKYVELRCDPISGHTALYWYRQSLGQGPEFLIYFQGTGAADDSGLPNDRFFAVRPEGSVSTLKIQRTERGDSAVYLCASSPRGLSYNEQFFGPGTRLTVL.

This sequence joins TRBV10-3 and TRBJ2-1, with D possibly being TRBD2 (5 bases). CDR1 and CDR2 from the germline V gene are ENHRY and SYGVKD. CDR3 length equals 13 residues. V was pared by 7 bases and J by 2 bases, with 9 bases between. The CDR3 region has the DNA TGTGCCATCACCGGAGGCCCCTACAATGAGCAGTTCTTC. Its translation is CAITGGPYNEQFF.

The V gene is TRBV3-1 (or the pseudogene TRBV3-2), the J gene TRBJ1-1, with 8 bases aligning to TRBD1. V gave up 1 base and J gave up 6 bases; unmatched junction bases: 7. Germline CDR1 is LGHDT and CDR2 is YNNKEL (reference sequence). CDR3 size: 15 residues. The CDR3 spells CASSQGAGGASEAFF. The DNA of the CDR3 is TGTGCCAGCAGCCAAGGTGCAGGGGGCGCCTCTGAAGCTTTCTTT.

The chain is built from TRBV11-2 and TRBJ1-2, with no clear D. Germline V gene lookup returns CDR1 SGHAT and CDR2 FQNNGV. The CDR3 totals 12 residues. Trimming stripped 3 bases from V and 7 bases from J, with 9 bases between. In DNA, the CDR3 is TGTGCCAGCAGCTTTCTTTCCGGTGGCTACACCTTC. Amino acids: CASSFLSGGYTF. Drawing the rest from reference TRBV11-2 and TRBJ1-2, the complete variable domain is EAGVAQSPRYKIIEKRQSVAFWCNPISGHATLYWYQQILGQGPKLLIQFQNNGVVDDSQLPKDRFSAERLKGVDSTLKIQPAKLEDSAVYLCASSFLSGGYTFGSGTRLTVV.

The V and J genes are TRBV2 and TRBJ1-3, with a tentative D call TRBD1 (5 bases). The CDR3 loop spans 14 amino acids. V was pared by 4 bases and J by 4 bases, with 11 bases between. Germline V lookup: CDR1 SNHLY, CDR2 FYNNEI. This CDR3 is CASSAGTAGNTIYF. CDR3 bases: TGTGCCAGCAGTGCCGGGACTGCAGGAAACACCATATATTTT.